The 20 T cell receptor beta chains listed next were all sequenced from one sample in a study of graft-versus-host responses after intestinal transplantation (dated by TCRdb to about 2021). Libraries were prepared through the immunoSEQ multiplex PCR assay. Imported from immuneACCESS, the table was reduced by TCRdb to in-frame sequences with V and J called. These copies leave out some clones; in studies compared against another copy, an unresolved V gene accounts for under half, and the cause of the remainder is not known. Here the sample has 71,000 or so clones; around 91% occur a single time. The top ten clonotypes cover approximately 1.3% of the sample. The time point label corresponds to: cells obtained before transplantation from donor or recipient. These receptors are not linked to any known antigen. The sequenced sample was unstimulated CD8+ T cells sorted from spleen or lymph node cells, obtained before intestinal transplant. The source of these receptors is a human donor who received an intestinal transplant.

This chain joins TRBV7-8 and TRBJ2-3; D uncertain. Germline V gene lookup returns CDR1 SGHVS and CDR2 FQNEAQ. The V and J ends lost 1 base and 1 base respectively, with 6 bases between them. This CDR3 is built from 14 residues. CDR3 bases: TGTGCCAGCAGCTTAGGGGCCGGCACAGATACGCAGTATTTT. Translated, it gives CASSLGAGTDTQYF.

The rearrangement joins TRBV7-2 to TRBJ2-7; weak D call: TRBD1 (6 bases). Trimming stripped 5 bases from V and 4 bases from J, with 18 bases between. CDR3 length: 15 residues. From germline, CDR1 is SGHTA and CDR2 FQGNSA. The CDR3 region is CASSPAPRGLYEQYF. CDR3 coding DNA: TGTGCCAGCAGCCCCGCCCCCAGGGGTCTATACGAGCAGTACTTC. The complete variable domain, with remaining parts taken from reference TRBV7-2 and TRBJ2-7, reads GAGVSQSPSNKVTEKGKDVELRCDPISGHTALYWYRQSLGQGLEFLIYFQGNSAPDKSGLPSDRFSAERTGGSVSTLTIQRTQQEDSAVYLCASSPAPRGLYEQYFGPGTRLTVT.

The gene calls are TRBV27 and TRBJ1-1; TRBD1 matches at 9 bases. The CDR3 totals 14 residues. Germline trimming cut 3 bases from V and 3 bases from J; bases unmatched to any gene: 2. Germline CDR1 is MNHEY and CDR2 is SMNVEV (reference sequence). The CDR3 sequence: CASSFRDRDTEAFF. The CDR3 DNA follows: TGTGCCAGCAGTTTTAGGGACAGGGACACTGAAGCTTTCTTT.

In its sample, this clone was seen once. The chain links TRBV9 to TRBJ2-7; maybe TRBD1 (6 bases). The CDR3 is 12 residues long. Trimming cost V 3 bases and J 5 bases, with 9 bases left between them. Germline V gene sequence: CDR1 SGDLS, CDR2 YYNGEE. The CDR3, as DNA: TGTGCCAGCAGCGACAGGGCTAACGAGCAGTACTTC. It yields the protein CASSDRANEQYF.

The rearrangement uses TRBV7-9 and TRBJ2-6; a possible D gene is TRBD2 (7 bases). V lost 1 base, J lost 19 bases, and 17 bases lay in between. The germline V gene encodes CDR1 SEHNR and CDR2 FQNEAQ (reference sequence). The length of the CDR3 is 13 residues. Here the CDR3 DNA reads TGTGCCAGCAGCTTAGGCGGGGGCAGGGAGGAAACTTTC. Encoded protein: CASSLGGGREETF.

The chain links TRBV2 to TRBJ2-1; 9 bases map to TRBD1. Germline V gene sequence: CDR1 SNHLY, CDR2 FYNNEI. CDR3 length: 14 residues. Trimming took 10 bases from V and 3 from J; bases not matched to a gene: 7. The CDR3 loop reads CATTGGGYYNEQFF. The CDR3 DNA reads as TGTGCCACCACAGGGGGCGGTTACTACAATGAGCAGTTCTTC.

This chain links TRBV15 with TRBJ1-1; D is unclear. The ends were cut back, 3 bases at V and 0 bases at J, with 8 bases in the middle. From germline, CDR1 is LNHNV and CDR2 YYDKDF (reference sequence). The CDR3 spans 14 residues. The CDR3: CATSRSNMNTEAFF. The CDR3 bases are TGTGCCACCAGCAGGTCGAACATGAACACTGAAGCTTTCTTT.

The chain employs TRBV7-8 and TRBJ2-1, with D hard to call. Trimming removed 4 bases from V and 6 bases from J, with 7 bases in between. Germline V gene sequence: CDR1 SGHVS, CDR2 FQNEAQ. This CDR3 has 12 amino acids. CDR3 sequence reads: CASSSPGNEQFF. The DNA of the CDR3 is TGTGCCAGCAGCTCACCGGGCAATGAGCAGTTCTTC.

The chain combines TRBV6-5 with TRBJ2-7; TRBD1 matches at 9 bases. Unmatched junction bases numbered 10, after V lost 5 bases and J lost 8 bases. This CDR3 is 14 amino acids long. Germline CDR1 MNHEY, CDR2 SVGAGI. The CDR3: CASSESGTGFQQYF. The CDR3 nucleotides are TGTGCCAGCAGTGAATCCGGGACAGGGTTCCAGCAGTACTTC.

The chain recombines TRBV6-5 with TRBJ1-1; no firm D call. Trimming removed 0 bases from V and 0 bases from J, with 5 bases in between. There are 14 residues in the CDR3. Germline V lookup: CDR1 MNHEY, CDR2 SVGAGI. As DNA, the CDR3 is TGTGCCAGCAGTTACTCTGTAGTGAACACTGAAGCTTTCTTT. Translated: CASSYSVVNTEAFF.

The chain joins TRBV4-2 to TRBJ1-2; D may be TRBD1 (5 bases). Deletions cut 4 bases from V and 0 bases from J, with 15 bases between. Per the germline V gene, CDR1 is LGHNA and CDR2 is YNFKEQ. The CDR3 is made up of 16 amino acids. The CDR3 DNA reads TGTGCCAGCAGCCCCCAACGCGCGGGGGCTAACTATGGCTACACCTTC. It yields the protein CASSPQRAGANYGYTF.

The chain combines TRBV10-2 with TRBJ2-3; 10 nucleotides match TRBD2. There are 16 residues in the CDR3. The V gene end was trimmed by 6 bases and the J gene end by 6 bases; junction bases not matched to a gene: 12. In germline, CDR1 is WSHSY, CDR2 SAAADI. As DNA, the CDR3 is TGCGCCAGCAGCCCAGAGCGGGGGGGCGTGTTGGATACGCAGTATTTT. Translated, it gives CASSPERGGVLDTQYF.

This chain joins TRBV5-6 and TRBJ1-2, with TRBD1 identical over 7 bases. Germline assignment: CDR1 SGHDT and CDR2 YYEEEE. The junction had 8 bases not matched to a gene; V was cut back by 5 bases and J by 7 bases. CDR3 length: 13 residues. DNA for the CDR3: TGTGCCAGCAGTCACCGACAGGGCTTTGGCTACACCTTC. As protein: CASSHRQGFGYTF.

V gene TRBV6-1 combines with J gene TRBJ2-1; 7 bases agree with TRBD1. The germline CDR1 and CDR2 sequences are MNHNS and SASEGT. This CDR3 has 15 residues. The ends lost 4 bases at V and 2 bases at J; junction bases unmatched: 5. CDR3 coding DNA: TGTGCCAGCAGTGCCGGGACAGCGACCTACAATGAGCAGTTCTTC. It translates to CASSAGTATYNEQFF.

The CDR3 DNA follows: TGTGCCAGCTCGGGACAGGGGGCCAATGAGCAGTTCTTC. It is translated as CASSGQGANEQFF. The chain carries TRBV5-6 and TRBJ2-1; the match to TRBD1 covers 12 bases. The V gene's germline CDR1 is SGHDT and CDR2 YYEEEE. V lost 7 bases, J lost 6 bases, and 2 bases stayed unmatched. The CDR3 has 13 amino acids.

The rearrangement links TRBV14 to TRBJ2-7; 9 nucleotides align to TRBD1. The CDR3 covers 13 residues. Germline V gives CDR1 SGHDN, CDR2 FVKESK. Trimming cost V 1 base and J 5 bases; bases outside gene matches: 0. The CDR3 bases are TGTGCCAGCAGCCAAGGGACAGGGGACGAGCAGTACTTC. Translation: CASSQGTGDEQYF.

This chain uses TRBV7-8 with TRBJ2-7; 8 bases line up with TRBD1. The CDR3 has 14 residues. CDR1 is SGHVS, CDR2 FQNEAQ, per germline. V lost 7 bases and J lost 2; bases outside the gene matches: 7. The CDR3 loop reads CASTPGTGPYEQYF. In DNA form, the CDR3 reads TGTGCCAGCACCCCGGGGACAGGACCCTACGAGCAGTACTTC.

This clone was seen a few times. DNA of the CDR3: TGTGCCAGCAGTTTATCGTGGGGAGGGTACGAGCAGTACTTC. Its protein product is CASSLSWGGYEQYF. The rearrangement links TRBV27 to TRBJ2-7; 7 nucleotides align to TRBD2. Germline-derived CDR1 and CDR2 are MNHEY and SMNVEV (reference sequence). CDR3 size: 14 residues. After removal of 0 bases from V and 4 bases from J, the junction contained 3 bases not matched to a gene.

The V gene is TRBV7-9, the J gene TRBJ2-1, with 14 bases lining up with TRBD2. The germline V gene has CDR1 SEHNR and CDR2 FQNEAQ (reference sequence). J was trimmed by 6 bases and V by 2 bases; bases with no gene match: 3. The CDR3 has 16 residues. CDR3 in amino acids: CASSLLGTSGGNEQFF. In nucleotides, the CDR3 is TGTGCCAGCAGCTTATTGGGGACTAGCGGGGGCAATGAGCAGTTCTTC.

Concerning this clone: One end of the junction does not line up with germline, which may come from a read error. Other nucleotide sequences in the sample specify the same CDR3. V gene TRBV7-7 combines with J gene TRBJ2-3; D remains unclear. Germline V gene sequence: CDR1 SSHAT, CDR2 FNYEAQ (reference sequence). CDR3 length: 14 residues. The CDR3 region is CASSLEAGFDTQYF. The DNA for the CDR3 is TGTGCTAGCAGCTTGGAAGCAGGTTTTGATACGCAGTATTTT.